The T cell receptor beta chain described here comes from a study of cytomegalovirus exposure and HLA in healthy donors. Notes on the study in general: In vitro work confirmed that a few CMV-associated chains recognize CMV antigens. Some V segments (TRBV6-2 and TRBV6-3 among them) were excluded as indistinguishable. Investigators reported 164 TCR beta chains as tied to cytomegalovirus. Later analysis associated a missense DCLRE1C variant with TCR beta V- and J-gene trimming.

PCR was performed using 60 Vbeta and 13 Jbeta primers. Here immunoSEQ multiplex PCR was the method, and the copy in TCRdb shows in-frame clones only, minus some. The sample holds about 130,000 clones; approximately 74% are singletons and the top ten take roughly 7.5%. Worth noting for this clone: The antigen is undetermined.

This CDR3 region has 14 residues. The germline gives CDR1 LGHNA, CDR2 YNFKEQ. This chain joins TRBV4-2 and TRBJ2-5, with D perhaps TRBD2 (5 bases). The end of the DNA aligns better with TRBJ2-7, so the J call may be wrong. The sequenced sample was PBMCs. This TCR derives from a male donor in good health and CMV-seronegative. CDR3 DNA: TGTGCCAGCAGCCAAGAATTCGGGAATTACGAGCAGTACTTC. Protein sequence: CASSQEFGNYEQYF.